These T cell receptor beta chains were read from a single sample in a study of cytomegalovirus exposure and HLA in healthy donors. Generated by immunoSEQ multiplex PCR, the TCRdb table keeps only in-frame clones and is missing some. Seen here are under 75,000 clones, approximately 97% observed once, and the top ten hold around 1.5%. Sequenced material: PBMCs. Source of these receptors: a woman between 18 and 30 years old in good health and CMV-seropositive. The CDR3 runs from the conserved cysteine through the conserved F or W. D genes are given only for firm matches. Size is stated for part of the rows, as once, few or many counts, or as a class when the clone is expanded.

j_gene	v_gene	abundance	d_gene	CDR3nt	CDR3aa
TRBJ1-2	TRBV15	-	TRBD1	TGTGCCACCAGCAGAGGACCCGACAGGGGAGACTATGGCTACACCTTC	CATSRGPDRGDYGYTF
TRBJ1-4	TRBV15	once	-	TGTGCCACCAGCAGCGTGACAGCTGAAAAACTGTTTTTT	CATSSVTAEKLFF
TRBJ1-4	TRBV2	once	-	TGTGCCACCCTGACAGGTGGTAATGAAAAACTGTTTTTT	CATLTGGNEKLFF
TRBJ1-1	TRBV6-5	-	TRBD1	TGTGCCAGCAGTCCGGACAGGGCGCTAGTTGAAGCTTTCTTT	CASSPDRALVEAFF
TRBJ2-5	TRBV6-5	-	-	TGTGCCAGCAGTTACTACCCCGGACAGAGTGGAGAGACCCAGTACTTC	CASSYYPGQSGETQYF
TRBJ2-2	TRBV9	-	-	TGTGCCAGCAGGATGGGACAGAACACCGGGGAGCTGTTTTTT	CASRMGQNTGELFF
TRBJ1-2	TRBV6-5	-	-	TGTGCCAGCAGACAGGGTTATTATGGCTACACCTTC	CASRQGYYGYTF
TRBJ1-1	TRBV5-4	once	TRBD1	TGTGCCAGCAGTCGAACCGGGACAGGGGGCGCGGGGTTCTTT	CASSRTGTGGAGFF
TRBJ1-5	TRBV6-6	once	TRBD1	TGTGCCAGCAGCACCCGGGACAGGGACCTCAATCAGCCCCAGCATTTT	CASSTRDRDLNQPQHF
TRBJ2-1	TRBV7-3	-	TRBD2	TGTGCCAGCAGCTTAAATTCCGGGACTAGCTACAATGAGCAGTTCTTC	CASSLNSGTSYNEQFF
TRBJ2-3	TRBV27	-	-	TGTGCCAGCAGCATTGGGTCCGGGGGCACAGATACGCAGTATTTT	CASSIGSGGTDTQYF
TRBJ1-2	TRBV19	-	TRBD1	TGTGCCAGTAGTATGTACAGGGGCGATGGCTACACCTTC	CASSMYRGDGYTF
TRBJ2-7	TRBV5-6	-	TRBD1	TGTGCCAGCAGCGTAGGGACAGGGCTTAACGAGCAGTACTTC	CASSVGTGLNEQYF
TRBJ2-7	TRBV19	-	TRBD2	TGTGCCAGTAGTATAGATAGCGGGATATCCCTCGACGAGCAGTACTTC	CASSIDSGISLDEQYF
TRBJ2-5	TRBV6-1	once	TRBD1	TGTGCCAGCAGGTCTAGGACAGGGGAAGAGACCCAGTACTTC	CASRSRTGEETQYF
TRBJ1-2	TRBV5-4	once	-	TGTGCCAGCAGCCCACAGGGTGGAGGCTACACCTTC	CASSPQGGGYTF
TRBJ2-5	TRBV9	-	-	TGTGCCAGCAGCGTAGGTCCGGCTAGCGACCAAGAGACCCAGTACTTC	CASSVGPASDQETQYF
TRBJ2-2	TRBV11-2	-	-	TGTGCCAGCAGCTTACAGGTGACCGGGGAGCTGTTTTTT	CASSLQVTGELFF
TRBJ1-1	TRBV5-6	-	-	TGTGCCAGCAGCCTAAGGGGTATGGCTGAAGCTTTCTTT	CASSLRGMAEAFF
TRBJ2-3	TRBV7-9	-	-	TGTGCCAGCAGTCACAGACCCTCGGGAGTTCCTAGCACAGATACGCAGTATTTT	CASSHRPSGVPSTDTQYF
TRBJ2-1	TRBV7-2	-	-	TGTGCCAGCAGCCCATCCCTAGCGTCCCCGACGGAGGAGCAGTTCTTC	CASSPSLASPTEEQFF
TRBJ2-7	TRBV30	-	TRBD1	TGTGCCTGGAGTCTCCCTCAGGGGGCTAGGTACGAGCAGTACTTC	CAWSLPQGARYEQYF
TRBJ2-1	TRBV10-2	-	-	TGCGCCGCGACTCAGGGGGCGAGGGAGGGAAATGAGCAGTTCTTC	CAATQGAREGNEQFF
TRBJ2-2	TRBV19	-	-	TGTGCCACTCCCACCCAGGGATATGAGAACACCGGGGAGCTGTTTTTT	CATPTQGYENTGELFF
TRBJ2-1	TRBV28	once	TRBD1	TGTGCCAGCAGTTTATTTGCCCAAAAACAGGGGCGGCAGTTCTTC	CASSLFAQKQGRQFF
TRBJ2-7	TRBV15	-	-	TGTGCCACCAGCGGTCCAGGGTTCGACGAGCAGTACTTC	CATSGPGFDEQYF
TRBJ2-5	TRBV7-3	-	-	TGTGCCAGCAGCTTAAGTGGGGGCAGGGAGGAGACCCAGTACTTC	CASSLSGGREETQYF